What follows are 22 T cell receptor beta chains derived from one specimen sequenced in a study of metastatic and nonmetastatic thyroid tumors. TCRdb reassembled clones from the PCR reads with MiXCR. The sample has about 4,300 clones; approximately 20% are singletons. Each patient came to thyroid surgery without any prior treatment (of any kind). The sample was tumor tissue. All receptors come from a female donor with papillary thyroid cancer or a benign thyroid nodule (not recorded which). Some clones in this sample may be carry-over from other donors' samples.

Here the CDR3 reads CASSPRVAGPSRGYTF. Here the CDR3 DNA reads TGTGCCAGCAGCCCAAGGGTGGCAGGGCCCTCTCGAGGCTACACCTTC. V is TRBV9 and J is TRBJ1-2; a weak D match, TRBD1 (5 bases). This CDR3 has 16 residues. V was cut by 4 bases and J by 8 bases, with 24 bases left in between. Germline-derived CDR1 and CDR2 are SGDLS and YYNGEE.

The chain joins TRBV19 to TRBJ1-4, with 7 bases identical to TRBD1. With V trimmed by 6 bases and J by 6 bases, 4 bases remained unmatched. In germline, CDR1 is LNHDA, CDR2 SQIVND (reference sequence). The CDR3 is made up of 13 amino acids. CDR3 region: CASRGTDDEKLFF. Written as DNA, the CDR3 is TGTGCCAGTAGAGGGACAGATGATGAAAAACTGTTTTTT.

This clone occurred many times. This rearrangement joins TRBV15 to TRBJ1-1, with D possibly TRBD1 on 6 matching bases. This CDR3 spans 15 amino acids. From germline, CDR1 is LNHNV and CDR2 YYDKDF (reference sequence). V lost 0 bases to trimming and J lost 3 bases, with 11 bases between them. The chain's CDR3 is CATSRDLGGYTEAFF. The DNA of the CDR3 is TGTGCCACCAGCAGAGATCTGGGGGGCTACACTGAAGCTTTCTTT.

In its sample, this clone ranks as large. This chain uses TRBV20-1 with TRBJ1-1, with unresolved D. The CDR3 sequence is 14 residues long. CDR1 and CDR2 from the germline V gene are DFQATT and SNEGSKA (reference sequence). Trimming removed 5 bases at V and 0 bases at J, with 13 bases between. Here the CDR3 reads CSARKHKLNTEAFF. The CDR3, as DNA: TGCAGTGCTCGCAAACATAAATTGAACACTGAAGCTTTCTTT.

This clone counts as large (0.1 to 1%). The chain couples TRBV11-2 to TRBJ2-5; D is unclear. The V gene's germline CDR1 is SGHAT and CDR2 FQNNGV. V was pared by 0 bases and J by 5 bases, with 10 bases between. The CDR3 extends over 14 amino acids. Here the CDR3 DNA reads TGTGCCAGCAGCTTAGAGGGGTTGGGGGAGACCCAGTACTTC. Translating it yields CASSLEGLGETQYF.

There are a few counts of this clone. Other DNA sequences in the same sample also yield this CDR3. The chain links TRBV27 to TRBJ2-2, with 10 positions matching TRBD1. The CDR3 length is 14 residues. The V segment lost 8 bases and the J segment 8 bases; nucleotides outside the gene matches: 8. The V gene's germline CDR1 is MNHEY and CDR2 SMNVEV (reference sequence). DNA of the CDR3: TGTGCCAGCCGACGGACAGGGGGGTTGGGGGAGCTGTTTTTT. It specifies CASRRTGGLGELFF.

In its sample, this clone ranks as medium-sized. Just one base apart from a much larger clone, this may be a read error. The CDR3 loop reads CASGQGGGGYTF. In DNA, the CDR3 is TGTGCCAGCGGTCAGGGGGGGGGCGGCTACACCTTC. The rearrangement links TRBV28 to TRBJ1-2, with 7 bases matching TRBD1. CDR1 MDHEN and CDR2 SYDVKM come from the germline V gene. Losses at the gene ends were 8 bases for V and 8 bases for J; bases not matched to a gene: 8. The CDR3 is 12 amino acids.

A few counts support this clone. J is TRBJ2-3 and V is TRBV6-1; TRBD1 matches 9 bases. Germline loops: CDR1 MNHNS, CDR2 SASEGT. The V gene end was trimmed by 1 base and the J gene end by 4 bases; junction bases not matched to a gene: 0. This CDR3 has 14 amino acids. The CDR3 region is CASSEGTGADTQYF. As DNA, the CDR3 is TGTGCCAGCAGTGAAGGGACAGGGGCAGATACGCAGTATTTT.

This chain joins TRBV5-1 and TRBJ2-7; 8 nucleotides line up with TRBD2. The CDR3 length is 15 residues. V shed 0 bases and J 2 bases; nucleotides not matched to a gene: 4. Germline assignment: CDR1 SGHRS and CDR2 YFSETQ. The chain's CDR3 is CASSLGAGLAYEQYF. In DNA, the CDR3 is TGCGCCAGCAGCTTGGGGGCGGGACTAGCCTACGAGCAGTACTTC. Variable domain in full (rest from reference TRBV5-1 and TRBJ2-7): KAGVTQTPRYLIKTRGQQVTLSCSPISGHRSVSWYQQTPGQGLQFLFEYFSETQRNKGNFPGRFSGRQFSNSRSEMNVSTLELGDSALYLCASSLGAGLAYEQYFGPGTRLTVT.

CDR3 coding DNA: TGTGCCAGCAGCACCCACCGGGAGTCCTATGGCTACACCTTC. Translation gives CASSTHRESYGYTF. V is TRBV9 and J is TRBJ1-2; D is uncertain. V was shortened by 4 bases and J by 4 bases, with 14 bases between the two germline ends. The CDR3 runs 14 residues. Germline V gene data show CDR1 as SGDLS and CDR2 as YYNGEE.

This clone is labeled as large. This chain joins TRBV6-1 and TRBJ1-2, with D hard to call. The CDR3 is 15 amino acids. Trimming took off 4 bases at V and 5 bases at J, with 17 bases between the two ends. Germline lookup yields CDR1 MNHNS and CDR2 SASEGT. The CDR3 DNA sequence: TGTGCCAGCAGTGGATTCGTGTGGAATGGTTATGGCTACACCTTC. Protein sequence: CASSGFVWNGYGYTF.

This clone is large (0.1 to 1%) in the sample. This chain uses TRBV6-5 with TRBJ1-1, with D hard to call. With 2 bases removed from V and 0 bases from J, the gap between germline ends came to 4 bases. CDR1 MNHEY and CDR2 SVGAGI come from the germline V gene. The CDR3 has 13 amino acids. The chain's CDR3 is CASSYVVNTEAFF. CDR3 nucleotide sequence: TGTGCCAGCAGTTACGTGGTGAACACTGAAGCTTTCTTT.

This clone is labeled large (0.1 to 1%). The rearrangement joins TRBV10-2 to TRBJ1-1, with unresolved D. This CDR3 has 12 amino acids. The V gene's germline CDR1 is WSHSY and CDR2 SAAADI. V was shortened by 4 bases and J by 5 bases, with 8 bases between the two germline ends. The CDR3 here is CASSGQRTEAFF. CDR3 coding DNA: TGCGCCAGCAGTGGTCAGCGGACTGAAGCTTTCTTT.

Relative to its sample, this clone is medium-sized. The sample contains more than one DNA sequence encoding this CDR3. The gene calls are TRBV2 and TRBJ2-7; TRBD2 agrees at 11 bases. The CDR3 extends over 13 amino acids. Germline lookup yields CDR1 SNHLY and CDR2 FYNNEI. The ends lost 11 bases at V and 6 bases at J; junction bases unmatched: 9. The CDR3, as DNA: TGTGCCGGAAAAGGACTAGCGGGTACCGAGCAGTACTTC. This codes for CAGKGLAGTEQYF.

This clone was recorded many times. This clone may be a read error of a much larger clone one base away. The chain has TRBV30 and TRBJ1-4; a possible D gene is TRBD1 (5 bases). V was clipped by 2 bases and J by 8 bases, with 21 bases between them. This CDR3 region has 16 residues. The germline CDR1 and CDR2 sequences are GTSNPN and SVGIG (reference sequence). In DNA form, the CDR3 reads TGTGCCTGGAGTCCAAACCCGATAGGGGTAGGAGAAAAACTGTTTTTT. Amino acids: CAWSPNPIGVGEKLFF.

In this sample, this clone is large. The chain employs TRBV6-1 and TRBJ2-5, with 7 bases matching TRBD1. This CDR3 is 14 amino acids long. Trimming cost V 6 bases and J 3 bases; bases outside gene matches: 7. Germline CDR1 reads MNHNS; CDR2 reads SASEGT. The CDR3 DNA is TGTGCCAGCAGCCCCGTGACAGGGAAAGAGACCCAGTACTTC. Encoded protein: CASSPVTGKETQYF.

This clone qualifies as large. The chain joins TRBV7-2 to TRBJ2-7, with 8 bases lining up with TRBD2. CDR3 length equals 18 residues. V lost 5 bases, J lost 3 bases, and 18 bases stayed unmatched. Germline V gene data show CDR1 as SGHTA and CDR2 as FQGNSA. The CDR3 coding sequence is TGTGCCAGCAGCCCAGAGGCAGCGGGAGACCCCTTAGGCTACGAGCAGTACTTC. Its protein product is CASSPEAAGDPLGYEQYF.

By share of the sample, this clone is large. The chain couples TRBV6-1 to TRBJ1-6, with D unclear. The CDR3 contains 17 residues. Per germline, CDR1 MNHNS and CDR2 SASEGT. V lost 3 bases and J lost 0, with 12 bases in between. CDR3 nucleotide sequence: TGTGCCAGCAGTGAGTTTGTAGGAAGCTCCTATAATTCACCCCTCCACTTT. This gives the protein CASSEFVGSSYNSPLHF.

In this sample, this clone turned up a few times. The chain is built from TRBV6-1 and TRBJ1-2; maybe TRBD1 (5 bases). V was pared by 7 bases and J by 5 bases, with 17 bases between. There are 14 residues in the CDR3. Germline V gene data show CDR1 as MNHNS and CDR2 as SASEGT. The CDR3 protein is CASTGIGGYYGYTF. The CDR3 DNA follows: TGTGCCAGCACCGGAATCGGGGGTTATTATGGCTACACCTTC.

This clone was recorded once. Distinct nucleotide sequences in the sample also encode this CDR3. CDR3 in amino acids: CASSRGQGTDTQYF. The CDR3 region has the DNA TGCGCCAGCAGCCGAGGGCAGGGAACAGATACGCAGTATTTT. The chain is built from TRBV5-1 and TRBJ2-3; D possibly uses TRBD1 or TRBD2 (5 bases each). The V gene lost 4 bases and the J gene lost 3 bases, with 12 bases spanning the gap. The CDR3 is made up of 14 amino acids. Germline V lookup: CDR1 SGHRS, CDR2 YFSETQ.

This chain joins TRBV6-2 or TRBV6-3 and TRBJ2-2, with D possibly TRBD1 on 6 matching bases. Germline V lookup: CDR1 MNHEY, CDR2 SVGEGT. CDR3 length equals 15 residues. V gave up 7 bases and J gave up 3 bases, with 15 bases separating them. This chain's CDR3 is CASITNRAHTGELFF. In DNA, the CDR3 is TGTGCCAGCATTACCAACAGGGCGCACACCGGGGAGCTGTTTTTT.

The rearrangement links TRBV7-2 to TRBJ2-5; a possible D gene is TRBD1 (6 bases). Germline CDR1 and CDR2: SGHTA and FQGNSA. The length of the CDR3 is 13 residues. Trimming shortened V by 3 bases and J by 4 bases, and 9 bases separated the two germline ends. CDR3 residues: CASSFAGAETQYF. CDR3 nucleotides: TGTGCCAGCAGCTTTGCAGGGGCAGAGACCCAGTACTTC. Supplemented by reference TRBV7-2 and TRBJ2-5, the full variable domain reads GAGVSQSPSNKVTEKGKDVELRCDPISGHTALYWYRQSLGQGLEFLIYFQGNSAPDKSGLPSDRFSAERTGGSVSTLTIQRTQQEDSAVYLCASSFAGAETQYFGPGTRLLVL.